The next 28 T cell receptor beta chains were all read from a single sample in a study of cytomegalovirus exposure and HLA in healthy donors. PCR primers comprised 60 Vbeta and 13 Jbeta primers. Clones were sequenced by immunoSEQ multiplex PCR, and TCRdb holds only the in-frame ones, with some missing. Of around 140,000 clones in the sample, more than 70% were seen once. Source material: PBMCs. These receptors were obtained from a man aged 45-65 years in good health and CMV-seropositive.

The V and J genes are TRBV27 and TRBJ1-1; D gene uncertain. The germline V gene encodes CDR1 MNHEY and CDR2 SMNVEV (reference sequence). Trimming shortened V by 6 bases and J by 2 bases, and 10 bases separated the two germline ends. There are 13 residues in the CDR3. CDR3 in DNA: TGTGCCAGCAGCCTAGATAGCAACACTGAAGCTTTCTTT. This translates into CASSLDSNTEAFF.

This clone was seen a few times. The chain carries TRBV18 and TRBJ2-1, with 12 nucleotides matching TRBD2. Germline V gene lookup returns CDR1 KGHSH and CDR2 LQKENI. The CDR3 sequence is 16 residues long. The trim removed 1 base at V and 10 bases at J, leaving 8 bases unmatched. The CDR3 nucleotides read TGTGCCAGCTCACCACTACTAGCGGGGGGTCAAGGGGAGCAGTTCTTC. Protein: CASSPLLAGGQGEQFF. Drawing the rest from reference TRBV18 and TRBJ2-1, the complete variable domain is NAGVMQNPRHLVRRRGQEARLRCSPMKGHSHVYWYRQLPEEGLKFMVYLQKENIIDESGMPKERFSAEFPKEGPSILRIQQVVRGDSAAYFCASSPLLAGGQGEQFFGPGTRLTVL.

The chain combines TRBV29-1 with TRBJ2-7; the match to TRBD2 covers 7 bases. Germline CDR1 SQVTM, CDR2 ANQGSEA. V gave up 6 bases and J gave up 8 bases; unmatched junction bases: 4. The CDR3 has 10 amino acids. CDR3 bases: TGCAGCGTGGGGGAGGGGCAGCAGTACTTC. This translates into CSVGEGQQYF.

Only a few counts were recorded for this clone. The chain is built from TRBV5-6 and TRBJ2-5; the D gene is possibly TRBD1 (6 bases). TRBJ2-7 matches the DNA end more closely, so the J call is doubtful. The CDR3 length is 13 residues. Germline-derived CDR1 and CDR2 are SGHDT and YYEEEE. The CDR3 sequence: CASSTQGWYEQYF. The CDR3, as DNA: TGTGCCAGCAGCACCCAGGGGTGGTACGAGCAGTACTTC.

This chain joins TRBV23-1 and TRBJ2-5; a possible D gene is TRBD1 (6 bases). TRBV23-1 is placed among ORFs of uncertain function. V was trimmed by 2 bases and J by 0 bases, leaving 7 bases between them. The CDR3 has 14 residues. The CDR3: CASSQRDNQETQYF. CDR3 sequence (DNA): TGCGCCAGCAGTCAAAGGGACAACCAAGAGACCCAGTACTTC.

This chain connects TRBV7-2 to TRBJ2-2, with TRBD2 identical over 7 bases. V shed 3 bases, J shed 5 bases, and the junction held 6 bases outside the gene matches. CDR3 size: 15 residues. Per germline, CDR1 SGHTA and CDR2 FQGNSA. CDR3 sequence reads: CASSFSTGGTGELFF. The CDR3, as DNA: TGTGCCAGCAGCTTTTCAACGGGAGGTACCGGGGAGCTGTTTTTT.

The rearrangement links TRBV6-1 to TRBJ2-4, with D perhaps matching TRBD1 (6 bases). This CDR3 is built from 12 residues. Germline V gene lookup returns CDR1 MNHNS and CDR2 SASEGT. The V gene lost 3 bases and the J gene lost 13 bases, with 13 bases spanning the gap. The CDR3 DNA reads as TGTGCCAGCAGTGATTGGGACACCAACCAGTACTTC. As protein: CASSDWDTNQYF.

This clone was observed a handful of times. The rearrangement joins TRBV28 to TRBJ1-5; 7 nucleotides align to TRBD1. Germline CDR1 is MDHEN and CDR2 is SYDVKM. The CDR3 consists of 19 residues. Germline trimming cut 3 bases from V and 2 bases from J; bases unmatched to any gene: 16. In DNA form, the CDR3 reads TGTGCCAGCAGTTTCCTGTTGCTGAGGGGGCGCTTGGGCAATCAGCCCCAGCATTTT. Encoded protein: CASSFLLLRGRLGNQPQHF.

With respect to this clone: At one of its ends the junction is not consistent with the germline gene, which may arise from a read error. This sequence joins TRBV7-9 and TRBJ2-1; the D gene is possibly TRBD2 (5 bases). The CDR3 covers 13 residues. Germline CDR1 SEHNR, CDR2 FQNEAQ (reference sequence). CDR3 residues: CASSLVLGNERFF. The CDR3, as DNA: TGTGCCAGCAGCTTAGTACTAGGGAATGAGCGGTTCTTC.

This sequence joins TRBV19 and TRBJ1-5; D is unclear. Trimming left V 1 base short and J 4 bases short, with 17 bases between. The CDR3 is 17 residues long. Germline-derived CDR1 and CDR2 are LNHDA and SQIVND (reference sequence). In DNA, the CDR3 is TGTGCCAGTAGTATAGGGGTAGCATTTGGCAGTAATCAGCCCCAGCATTTT. This codes for CASSIGVAFGSNQPQHF.

This chain links TRBV6-5 with TRBJ2-2; D is perhaps TRBD2 (7 bases). This CDR3 is built from 14 residues. CDR1 is MNHEY, CDR2 SVGAGI, per germline. The ends were cut back, 8 bases at V and 6 bases at J, with 16 bases in the middle. CDR3 sequence (DNA): TGTGCCAGCCAAGGGGGGGGCAGGGCCGGGGAGCTGTTTTTT. As protein: CASQGGGRAGELFF.

The CDR3 loop reads CASSPRTEDYNEQFF. The CDR3 DNA sequence: TGTGCCAGCAGCCCCCGGACAGAGGATTACAATGAGCAGTTCTTC. The chain couples TRBV7-2 to TRBJ2-1; possibly TRBD1 for D (6 bases). Per germline, CDR1 SGHTA and CDR2 FQGNSA. This CDR3 is built from 15 residues. V shed 5 bases and J shed 4 bases, with 15 bases lying between them.

V and J are TRBV5-1 and TRBJ2-1; 10 bases match TRBD2. The V gene end was trimmed by 0 bases and the J gene end by 7 bases; junction bases not matched to a gene: 7. Germline assignment: CDR1 SGHRS and CDR2 YFSETQ. This CDR3 has 16 amino acids. The CDR3 region is CASSLALAGVDNEQFF. In nucleotides, the CDR3 is TGCGCCAGCAGCTTGGCTCTAGCGGGAGTGGATAATGAGCAGTTCTTC.

The count of this clone is one. The rearrangement uses TRBV11-2 and TRBJ1-1; no clear D. V was clipped by 4 bases and J by 1 base, with 4 bases between them. This CDR3 region has 12 residues. Germline CDR1 is SGHAT and CDR2 is FQNNGV. The CDR3 loop is CASSSRNTEAFF. In DNA, the CDR3 is TGTGCCAGCAGCTCCAGGAACACTGAAGCTTTCTTT.

This chain links TRBV7-8 with TRBJ1-2; 10 nucleotides agree with TRBD1. The CDR3 has 15 amino acids. Per the germline V gene, CDR1 is SGHVS and CDR2 is FQNEAQ. Trimming removed 5 bases from V and 4 bases from J; junction bases left unmatched: 7. The CDR3 protein is CASSTDRGPSYGYTF. The CDR3 region has the DNA TGTGCCAGCAGCACAGACAGGGGGCCGAGCTATGGCTACACCTTC.

The CDR3 DNA follows: TGTGCCAGCAGAGGAAGGGACAGGGGTCGTCAAGAGACCCAGTACTTC. It is translated as CASRGRDRGRQETQYF. The V gene is TRBV7-8, the J gene TRBJ2-5; 10 bases are shared with TRBD1. CDR3 length equals 16 residues. V lost 6 bases and J lost 2; bases outside the gene matches: 9. Germline lookup yields CDR1 SGHVS and CDR2 FQNEAQ.

In this sample, this clone turned up a few times. The chain has TRBV7-8 and TRBJ1-2; D possibly corresponds to TRBD1 (6 bases). Trimming took 4 bases from V and 6 from J, leaving 18 bases between them. The CDR3 spans 15 residues. Germline V gene lookup returns CDR1 SGHVS and CDR2 FQNEAQ. CDR3 sequence reads: CASSSRTAHGHGYTF. Here the CDR3 DNA reads TGTGCCAGCAGCTCGAGGACAGCCCACGGGCATGGCTACACCTTC.

With regard to this clone: Relative to the germline gene, one junction end is altered; a read error may explain this. The sample has other DNA sequences that encode this CDR3 too. CDR3 protein: CASSDRGEAFF. For the CDR3, the DNA is TGCGCCAGCAGTGACCGGGGGGAAGCTTTCTTT. The chain joins TRBV2 to TRBJ1-1; the D gene is possibly TRBD1 (5 bases). Germline V gene lookup returns CDR1 SNHLY and CDR2 FYNNEI. CDR3 length: 11 residues.

There are a few counts of this clone. V is TRBV27 and J is TRBJ2-7; TRBD1 agrees at 8 bases. Per the germline V gene, CDR1 is MNHEY and CDR2 is SMNVEV (reference sequence). This CDR3 region has 17 residues. J lost 3 bases, V lost 6 bases, and 16 bases had no gene match. CDR3 sequence: CASSSTPGTGLNYEQYF. The CDR3 coding sequence is TGTGCCAGCAGCTCGACCCCCGGGACAGGCCTTAACTACGAGCAGTACTTC.

The rearrangement links TRBV5-1 to TRBJ2-3; 9 bases fit TRBD1. Germline V CDR1 and CDR2: SGHRS, YFSETQ. CDR3 length: 16 amino acids. V dropped 1 base and J dropped 1; count of bases not matched to a gene: 4. CDR3 sequence (DNA): TGCGCCAGCAGCTTGTTGGGACAGGGCCGCACAGATACGCAGTATTTT. Translated, it gives CASSLLGQGRTDTQYF.

The CDR3, as DNA: TGCGCCAGCAGCCGGGACAATGGTTTGTATGAGCAGTTCTTC. Amino acids: CASSRDNGLYEQFF. The rearrangement links TRBV4-3 to TRBJ2-1, with D tentatively TRBD1 (6 bases). Germline V gives CDR1 LGHNA, CDR2 YSLEER. The CDR3 extends over 14 amino acids. Between the trimmed V and J ends, which lost 4 bases and 8 bases, there was a span of 15 bases.

This clone was counted only a few times. Other DNA sequences in the same sample also yield this CDR3. CDR3 loop: CASSPVGQGVYEQYF. The CDR3 DNA is TGTGCCAGCTCACCAGTTGGACAGGGAGTCTACGAGCAGTACTTC. This chain connects TRBV18 to TRBJ2-7; 8 bases agree with TRBD1. J gave up 3 bases and V 2 bases, and 6 bases lay outside the gene matches. The germline gives CDR1 KGHSH, CDR2 LQKENI. The CDR3 loop spans 15 amino acids.

The chain combines TRBV5-5 with TRBJ2-7; 7 bases are a match to TRBD2. The CDR3 has 15 amino acids. V trimming: 0 bases; J trimming: 2 bases; junction bases outside the gene matches: 5. CDR1 is SGHKS, CDR2 YYEKEE, per germline (reference sequence). The chain's CDR3 is CASSLAAAGPYEQYF. The CDR3 DNA follows: TGTGCCAGCAGCTTGGCCGCAGCGGGGCCCTACGAGCAGTACTTC.

The CDR3 DNA follows: TGTGCCAGTAGTATCGGGGGAAATCAGCCCCAGCATTTT. This gives the protein CASSIGGNQPQHF. The chain uses TRBV19 and TRBJ1-5, with D possibly matching TRBD1 (5 bases). CDR1 and CDR2 from the germline V gene are LNHDA and SQIVND (reference sequence). Deletions cut 3 bases from V and 4 bases from J, with 7 bases between. This CDR3 is built from 13 residues.

This rearrangement joins TRBV5-4 to TRBJ2-5, with 9 bases that match TRBD1. Trimming at V came to 4 bases and at J to 2 bases, leaving 3 bases not matched to a gene. This CDR3 spans 14 amino acids. CDR1 SGHNT and CDR2 YYREEE come from the germline V gene (reference sequence). In nucleotides, the CDR3 is TGTGCCAGCAGCCCCGGACAGGGGCAAGAGACCCAGTACTTC. This codes for CASSPGQGQETQYF.

The chain couples TRBV5-5 to TRBJ1-2, with 10 bases matching TRBD1. Trimming at V came to 5 bases and at J to 2 bases, leaving 9 bases not matched to a gene. CDR3 size: 16 residues. CDR1 is SGHKS, CDR2 YYEKEE, per germline (reference sequence). This CDR3 reads CASSAIPGQGNYGYTF. CDR3 DNA sequence: TGTGCCAGCAGTGCCATACCGGGACAGGGGAACTATGGCTACACCTTC.

The chain uses TRBV5-1 and TRBJ2-2; D is uncertain. This CDR3 comprises 15 residues. V was shortened by 8 bases and J by 0 bases, with 14 bases between the two germline ends. The germline gives CDR1 SGHRS, CDR2 YFSETQ. CDR3 sequence: CASRPTVANTGELFF. The CDR3 DNA reads as TGCGCCAGTAGACCCACAGTCGCGAACACCGGGGAGCTGTTTTTT.

The chain employs TRBV2 and TRBJ2-1, with D perhaps TRBD1 (8 bases). Trimming stripped 8 bases from V and 3 bases from J, with 17 bases between. This CDR3 has 15 amino acids. In germline, CDR1 is SNHLY, CDR2 FYNNEI. The CDR3 DNA sequence: TGTGCCAGCGGACTGACAGGGGACTACTACAATGAGCAGTTCTTC. Encoded protein: CASGLTGDYYNEQFF.